The 3 T cell receptor beta chains reported below all come from one sample, sequenced in a study of human T cells and chemical hapten exposure. Using its own MiXCR run on the RACE reads, TCRdb lists one record per CDR3 protein. The sample carries more than 150,000 distinct CDR3 sequences, about 14% recorded once. Time point noted: patch test 1, 2 weeks after DPC sensitization. As to treatment: therapeutic diphenylcyclopropenone sensitization with weekly scalp DPC. Sequencing used whole blood, obtained in connection with sensitization to the hapten diphenylcyclopropenone (DPC). The receptors were sampled from a woman aged 25 to 39 with alopecia areata. Some clones in this sample may be carry-over from other donors' samples.

V usage is TRBV18 and J usage is TRBJ2-7; no clear D gene. The ends were cut back, 0 bases at V and 1 base at J, with 7 bases in the middle. The CDR3 contains 14 residues. Germline V gene lookup returns CDR1 KGHSH and CDR2 LQKENI. CDR3 region: CASSPPHGSYEQYF. In nucleotides, the CDR3 is TGTGCCAGCTCACCACCCCACGGTTCCTACGAGCAGTACTTC. Based on the CDR3 plus reference TRBV18 and TRBJ2-7, the full variable domain is NAGVMQNPRHLVRRRGQEARLRCSPMKGHSHVYWYRQLPEEGLKFMVYLQKENIIDESGMPKERFSAEFPKEGPSILRIQQVVRGDSAAYFCASSPPHGSYEQYFGPGTRLTVT.

A few counts support this clonotype. The rearrangement links TRBV5-1 to TRBJ2-5; D is possibly TRBD1 (5 bases). Germline assignment: CDR1 SGHRS and CDR2 YFSETQ. V lost 0 bases and J 6 bases, leaving 12 bases between the germline ends. The CDR3 has 14 amino acids. Here the CDR3 DNA reads TGCGCCAGCAGCTTGGACAGGCTCCGGAAGACCCAGTACTTC. It encodes CASSLDRLRKTQYF. Variable domain in full (rest from reference TRBV5-1 and TRBJ2-5): KAGVTQTPRYLIKTRGQQVTLSCSPISGHRSVSWYQQTPGQGLQFLFEYFSETQRNKGNFPGRFSGRQFSNSRSEMNVSTLELGDSALYLCASSLDRLRKTQYFGPGTRLLVL.

The chain links TRBV7-8 to TRBJ2-4; TRBD2 agrees at 9 bases. This CDR3 has 16 residues. Germline assignment: CDR1 SGHVS and CDR2 FQNEAQ. Trimming cost V 5 bases and J 1 base; bases outside gene matches: 6. The CDR3 loop is CASSVLAGVAKNIQYF. CDR3 sequence (DNA): TGTGCCAGCAGCGTATTAGCGGGAGTTGCCAAAAACATTCAGTACTTC.